The 18 T cell receptor beta chains listed next were all sequenced from one sample in a study of blood T cells in healthy people across ages. With a J-beta primer mix and a sample-barcoded 5' primer, a second PCR ran 7 to 11 cycles. TCRdb reprocessed the 5' RACE reads with MiXCR, giving one entry per CDR3 protein. The sample lists about 400,000 distinct CDR3 sequences, 45% to 65% occurring once. The sample comprised blood. The source of these receptors is a man in his fifties or sixties in good health.

This clonotype turned up a few times. CDR3 coding DNA: TGTGCCAGCAGCTTAACGTCGGCGAGCGGCAATGAGCAGTTCTTC. Protein product: CASSLTSASGNEQFF. The gene calls are TRBV7-6 and TRBJ2-1, with a tentative D call TRBD2 (5 bases). V was trimmed by 2 bases and J by 6 bases, leaving 14 bases between them. The CDR3 is made up of 15 amino acids. Germline CDR1 is SGHVS and CDR2 is FNYEAQ.

A single count supports this clonotype. The chain links TRBV24-1 to TRBJ2-5; D possibly corresponds to TRBD2 (6 bases). Trimming removed 4 bases at V and 0 bases at J, with 14 bases between. Per the germline V gene, CDR1 is KGHDR and CDR2 is SFDVKD. The CDR3 runs to 16 residues. Here the CDR3 reads CATSDSSSAHQETQYF. Here the CDR3 DNA reads TGTGCCACCAGTGACTCCTCTAGCGCGCACCAAGAGACCCAGTACTTC.

The chain uses TRBV6-2 or TRBV6-3 and TRBJ2-1; 8 bases line up with TRBD2. The length of the CDR3 is 14 residues. The V gene end was trimmed by 5 bases and the J gene end by 8 bases; junction bases not matched to a gene: 8. The germline CDR1 and CDR2 sequences are MNHEY and SVGEGT. CDR3: CASSNPRGGDEQFF. In nucleotides, the CDR3 is TGTGCCAGCAGTAACCCACGGGGGGGAGATGAGCAGTTCTTC.

This chain links TRBV4-2 with TRBJ2-5, with TRBD2 as a possible D gene (6 bases). The last part of the DNA fits TRBJ2-7 better; the J call may be wrong. The CDR3 runs 17 residues. Per germline, CDR1 LGHNA and CDR2 YNFKEQ. Written as DNA, the CDR3 is TGTGCCAGCAGCCAAGGGGAGGTCTCCCACACCGACTACGAGCAGTACTTC. Translation gives CASSQGEVSHTDYEQYF.

Only a few counts were recorded for this clonotype. This chain connects TRBV2 to TRBJ2-7; no clear D gene. The germline gives CDR1 SNHLY, CDR2 FYNNEI. The CDR3 extends over 14 amino acids. The V gene lost 8 bases and the J gene lost 3 bases, with 17 bases spanning the gap. The CDR3 spells CASLLERKDYEQYF. The CDR3 region has the DNA TGTGCCAGCCTCCTAGAACGGAAGGACTACGAGCAGTACTTC.

Comments on this clonotype: Compared with germline, one end of the junction differs, possibly owing to a read error. V usage is TRBV20-1 and J usage is TRBJ1-2, with D unresolved. Per germline, CDR1 DFQATT and CDR2 SNEGSKA (reference sequence). The CDR3 sequence is 11 residues long. The CDR3 protein is CSATGVSGDIF. CDR3 nucleotides: TGCAGTGCCACGGGAGTAAGTGGCGACATCTTC.

The V and J genes are TRBV7-9 and TRBJ2-7; TRBD1 matches at 9 bases. The J call may be faulty, since TRBJ2-5 better matches the DNA end. This CDR3 region has 14 residues. Germline V gene lookup returns CDR1 SEHNR and CDR2 FQNEAQ (reference sequence). This CDR3 reads CASSFPGQGETQYF. The CDR3 region has the DNA TGTGCCAGCTCCTTTCCGGGACAGGGCGAGACCCAGTACTTC.

The chain combines TRBV20-1 with TRBJ2-1; 7 bases align to TRBD1. The CDR3 sequence is 15 residues long. Unmatched junction bases numbered 6, after V lost 0 bases and J lost 4 bases. Per germline, CDR1 DFQATT and CDR2 SNEGSKA (reference sequence). The CDR3 nucleotides are TGCAGTGCTAGAGATCCGGGACAGCCATACAATGAGCAGTTCTTC. This translates into CSARDPGQPYNEQFF.

This clonotype showed up just a few times. The J gene is TRBJ2-1, the V gene TRBV20-1; 11 bases are a match to TRBD2. V lost 6 bases, J lost 5 bases, and 12 bases stayed unmatched. Germline V CDR1 and CDR2: DFQATT, SNEGSKA (reference sequence). This CDR3 comprises 16 residues. CDR3 sequence (DNA): TGCAGTGCCAACAACCCTACTAGCGGGAGTAACAATGAGCAGTTCTTC. Translation gives CSANNPTSGSNNEQFF.

CDR3 sequence: CSVETSAEPETQFF. DNA of the CDR3: TGCAGCGTTGAGACTAGCGCAGAACCAGAGACCCAGTTCTTC. The chain has TRBV29-1 and TRBJ2-1; TRBD2 agrees at 8 bases. V lost 3 bases to trimming and J lost 13 bases; unmatched junction nucleotides: 14. Germline CDR1 reads SQVTM; CDR2 reads ANQGSEA. The CDR3 has 14 amino acids.

The chain is built from TRBV29-1 and TRBJ1-2, with D perhaps matching TRBD1 (6 bases). There are 13 residues in the CDR3. Germline V gives CDR1 SQVTM, CDR2 ANQGSEA. V was clipped by 4 bases and J by 3 bases, with 12 bases between them. CDR3 in amino acids: CSVGGLGDYGYTF. The CDR3 DNA sequence: TGCAGCGTTGGGGGGCTCGGAGACTATGGCTACACCTTC.

The rearrangement uses TRBV20-1 and TRBJ2-5, with a weak D call TRBD2 (6 bases). The CDR3 has 13 amino acids. V was clipped by 3 bases and J by 4 bases, with 12 bases between them. CDR1 is DFQATT, CDR2 SNEGSKA, per germline (reference sequence). CDR3 residues: CSARDGGGETQYF. The CDR3 DNA reads as TGCAGTGCTAGGGACGGGGGAGGAGAGACCCAGTACTTC.

This clonotype came up a few times. The chain uses TRBV23-1 and TRBJ2-7, with 9 nucleotides matching TRBD1. TRBV23-1 is marked as an open reading frame, function uncertain. The CDR3 spans 15 residues. Trimming removed 2 bases from V and 4 bases from J; junction bases left unmatched: 6. The CDR3 DNA sequence: TGCGCCAGCAGTCAAAACTTGGGACAGGGATACGAGCAGTACTTC. Its protein is CASSQNLGQGYEQYF.

This chain links TRBV29-1 with TRBJ2-7; TRBD2 aligns across 9 bases. The CDR3 covers 15 residues. Per the germline V gene, CDR1 is SQVTM and CDR2 is ANQGSEA. V shed 4 bases and J 0 bases; nucleotides not matched to a gene: 7. CDR3 sequence reads: CSVVGLAGSSYEQYF. The CDR3 DNA reads TGCAGCGTTGTGGGTCTAGCGGGGAGCTCCTACGAGCAGTACTTC.

On this clonotype itself: Relative to the germline gene, one junction end is altered; a read error may explain this. The J gene is TRBJ2-2, the V gene TRBV7-8; no definite D call. Germline V gene lookup returns CDR1 SGHVS and CDR2 FQNEAQ. The CDR3 loop spans 15 amino acids. The CDR3 DNA reads as TGTGTCAGCAGCTTAAGGCCCGGGTTCACCGGGGAGCTGTTTTTT. It specifies CVSSLRPGFTGELFF. Supplemented by reference TRBV7-8 and TRBJ2-2, the full variable domain reads GAGVSQSPRYKVAKRGQDVALRCDPISGHVSLFWYQQALGQGPEFLTYFQNEAQLDKSGLPSDRFFAERPEGSVSTLKIQRTQQEDSAVYLCVSSLRPGFTGELFFGEGSRLTVL.

This chain joins TRBV6-4 and TRBJ2-1, with D perhaps TRBD1 or TRBD2 (5 bases each). The CDR3 runs 14 residues. Trimming pared 5 bases from V and 7 bases from J, leaving 15 bases between. Germline V gene sequence: CDR1 MRHNA, CDR2 SNTAGT. DNA of the CDR3: TGTGCCAGCAGTCCTGAGGGGATTTCGAATGAGCAGTTCTTC. Amino acids: CASSPEGISNEQFF.

In this sample, this clonotype turned up a few times. The chain carries TRBV7-6 and TRBJ2-5; weak D call: TRBD2 (5 bases). The CDR3 is made up of 15 amino acids. Germline V CDR1 and CDR2: SGHVS, FNYEAQ. V was pared by 7 bases and J by 2 bases, with 17 bases between. The CDR3 sequence is CASTTSGGLQETQYF. CDR3 nucleotides: TGTGCCAGCACCACGTCTGGCGGGCTACAAGAGACCCAGTACTTC. The whole variable domain, filled in from reference TRBV7-6 and TRBJ2-5, reads GAGVSQSPRYKVTKRGQDVALRCDPISGHVSLYWYRQALGQGPEFLTYFNYEAQQDKSGLPNDRFSAERPEGSISTLTIQRTEQRDSAMYRCASTTSGGLQETQYFGPGTRLLVL.

V is TRBV6-5 and J is TRBJ2-7, with D perhaps matching TRBD2 (5 bases). Germline values: CDR1 MNHEY, CDR2 SVGAGI. The V end lost 7 bases, the J end lost 2 bases, and 21 bases lay between the germline ends. The CDR3 contains 16 residues. DNA for the CDR3: TGTGCCAGCAAGGCCGCCCCCGGAAAGGGAGCCTACGAGCAGTACTTC. It encodes CASKAAPGKGAYEQYF.